Following are 8 T cell receptor beta chains from one sample sequenced in a study of T cells after yellow fever vaccination. Using its own MiXCR run on the 5' RACE reads, TCRdb lists one record per CDR3 protein. The sample consists of about 150,000 distinct CDR3 sequences, 6.6% of them appearing once. The sample in question was CD4+ T cells sorted from PBMCs, obtained 10 days after the yellow fever booster vaccination. Source of these receptors: a man aged 25-40 years who received the YFV17D yellow fever vaccine.

The chain has TRBV10-1 and TRBJ2-7; no firm D call. Looked up from germline, CDR1 is WNHNN and CDR2 is SYGVQD (reference sequence). The CDR3 covers 12 residues. The V and J ends lost 3 bases and 7 bases respectively, with 10 bases between them. Written as DNA, the CDR3 is TGCGCCAGCAGTGATAATCTCTGGGAGCAGTACTTC. It encodes CASSDNLWEQYF.

This clonotype occurred a few times. The rearrangement uses TRBV5-1 and TRBJ2-1; TRBD2 matches at 9 bases. CDR1 SGHRS and CDR2 YFSETQ come from the germline V gene. This CDR3 contains 13 residues. J lost 10 bases, V lost 4 bases, and 6 bases had no gene match. The CDR3, as DNA: TGCGCCAGCAGCCTCCGGACTAGCGAGGAGCAGTTCTTC. Protein product: CASSLRTSEEQFF.

Ten or more counts support this clonotype. The chain carries TRBV3-1 and TRBJ2-3; D is unclear. There are 12 residues in the CDR3. The V end lost 6 bases, the J end lost 6 bases, and 10 bases lay between the germline ends. Germline loops: CDR1 LGHDT, CDR2 YNNKEL (reference sequence). The CDR3 loop reads CASRSPGDTQYF. The CDR3 nucleotides read TGTGCCAGCAGATCCCCCGGGGATACGCAGTATTTT.

This clonotype was found many times. The rearrangement links TRBV4-3 to TRBJ2-2, with 11 nucleotides matching TRBD2. After removal of 4 bases from V and 0 bases from J, the junction contained 13 bases not matched to a gene. Germline V gene data show CDR1 as LGHNA and CDR2 as YSLEER. There are 20 residues in the CDR3. This chain's CDR3 is CASSRTFAPGLAANTGELFF. In nucleotides, the CDR3 is TGCGCCAGCAGCCGCACATTCGCACCGGGACTAGCGGCGAACACCGGGGAGCTGTTTTTT.

This clonotype was counted ten times or more. The chain employs TRBV7-2 and TRBJ2-5; 7 positions agree with TRBD2. The CDR3 runs 14 residues. Germline trimming cut 3 bases from V and 5 bases from J; bases unmatched to any gene: 6. Germline V gives CDR1 SGHTA, CDR2 FQGNSA. Here the CDR3 reads CASSLGLSGETQYF. For the CDR3, the DNA is TGTGCCAGCAGCTTGGGACTTAGCGGGGAGACCCAGTACTTC.

This chain links TRBV30 with TRBJ2-1; D is unresolved. The CDR3 is 13 residues long. The germline V gene has CDR1 GTSNPN and CDR2 SVGIG (reference sequence). Trimming stripped 5 bases from V and 0 bases from J, with 8 bases between. This CDR3 reads CAWVRRSYNEQFF. DNA of the CDR3: TGTGCCTGGGTCAGGCGCTCCTACAATGAGCAGTTCTTC.

This clonotype was counted many times. This rearrangement joins TRBV7-6 to TRBJ2-1; tentative D call: TRBD2 (6 bases). CDR3 length equals 12 residues. CDR1 is SGHVS, CDR2 FNYEAQ, per germline. V was clipped by 4 bases and J by 9 bases, with 10 bases between them. CDR3: CASSSRGSEQFF. The CDR3 nucleotides are TGTGCCAGCAGCTCTCGGGGGTCTGAGCAGTTCTTC.

This clonotype has ten or more counts. The CDR3 here is CASSLLGTGGSNEQFF. Written as DNA, the CDR3 is TGCGCCAGCAGCTTGCTCGGGACAGGGGGTTCCAATGAGCAGTTCTTC. The chain joins TRBV5-1 to TRBJ2-1; 11 nucleotides line up with TRBD1. The CDR3 runs 16 residues. V dropped 1 base and J dropped 6; count of bases not matched to a gene: 6. Germline lookup yields CDR1 SGHRS and CDR2 YFSETQ. The full variable domain, in which reference TRBV5-1 and TRBJ2-1 provide the parts outside the CDR3, is KAGVTQTPRYLIKTRGQQVTLSCSPISGHRSVSWYQQTPGQGLQFLFEYFSETQRNKGNFPGRFSGRQFSNSRSEMNVSTLELGDSALYLCASSLLGTGGSNEQFFGPGTRLTVL.